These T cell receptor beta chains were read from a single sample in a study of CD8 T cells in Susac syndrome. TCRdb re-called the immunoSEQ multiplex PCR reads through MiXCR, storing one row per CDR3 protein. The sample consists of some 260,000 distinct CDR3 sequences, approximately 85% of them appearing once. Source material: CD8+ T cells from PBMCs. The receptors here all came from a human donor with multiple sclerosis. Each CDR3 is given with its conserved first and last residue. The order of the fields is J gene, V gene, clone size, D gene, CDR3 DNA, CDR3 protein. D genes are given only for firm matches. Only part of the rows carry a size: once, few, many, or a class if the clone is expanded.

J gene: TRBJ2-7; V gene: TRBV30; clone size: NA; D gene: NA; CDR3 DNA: TGTGCCTCCCTCTCGGATAGCAGGGGCCCCTACGAGCAGTACTTC; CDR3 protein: CASLSDSRGPYEQYF
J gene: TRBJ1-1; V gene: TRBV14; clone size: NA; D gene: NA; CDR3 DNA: TGTGCCAGCAGCCCTTACGGGGTTCGTGAAGCTTTCTTT; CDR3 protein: CASSPYGVREAFF
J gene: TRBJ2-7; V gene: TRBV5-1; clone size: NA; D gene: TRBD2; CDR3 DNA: TGCGCCAGCAGCTTTCCGGCTAGCGGGACCAGCGAGCAGTACTTC; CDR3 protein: CASSFPASGTSEQYF
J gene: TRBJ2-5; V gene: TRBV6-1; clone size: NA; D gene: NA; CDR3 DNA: TGTGCCAGCAGTCTAACTAGGAGAGAGACCCAGTACTTC; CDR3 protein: CASSLTRRETQYF
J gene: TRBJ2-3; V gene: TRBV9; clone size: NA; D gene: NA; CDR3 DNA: TGTGCCAGCAGCGAATCGGGGTGGAGAGATACGCAGTATTTT; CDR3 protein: CASSESGWRDTQYF
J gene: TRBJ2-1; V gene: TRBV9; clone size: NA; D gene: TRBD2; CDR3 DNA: TGTGCCAGCAGTCATAGCGGGAGCAATGAGCAGTTCTTC; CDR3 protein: CASSHSGSNEQFF
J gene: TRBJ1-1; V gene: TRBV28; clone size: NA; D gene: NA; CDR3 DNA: TGTGCCAGCAGTGCCCCGGGGGTGGATCCCCCAGAAGCTTTCTTT; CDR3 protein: CASSAPGVDPPEAFF
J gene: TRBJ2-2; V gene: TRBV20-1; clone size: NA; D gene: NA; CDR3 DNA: TGCAGTGCTAGAGATCCAGGGAGCTTCACCGGGGAGCTGTTTTTT; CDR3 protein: CSARDPGSFTGELFF
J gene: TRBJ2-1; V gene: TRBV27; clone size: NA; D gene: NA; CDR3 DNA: TGTGCCAGCACCGTTCGCGGGATGTACAATGAGCAGTTCTTC; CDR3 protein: CASTVRGMYNEQFF
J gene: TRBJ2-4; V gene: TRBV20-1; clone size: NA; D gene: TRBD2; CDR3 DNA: TGCAGTGCTAGGGGGGGACTAGGCCTAGCCAAAAACATTCAGTACTTC; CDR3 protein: CSARGGLGLAKNIQYF
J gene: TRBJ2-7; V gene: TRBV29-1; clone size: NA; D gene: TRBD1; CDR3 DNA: TGCAGCGTTAGTGACAGGGCCGAGCAGTACTTC; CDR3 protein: CSVSDRAEQYF
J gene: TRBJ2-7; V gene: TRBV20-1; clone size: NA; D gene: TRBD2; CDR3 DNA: TGCAGTGCTAGAGATCAGCGGGACCTCTACGAGCAGTACTTC; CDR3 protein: CSARDQRDLYEQYF
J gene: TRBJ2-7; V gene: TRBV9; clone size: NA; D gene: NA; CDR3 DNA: TGTGCCAGCAGGTCAGTCGACTCCTACGAGCAGTACTTC; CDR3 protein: CASRSVDSYEQYF
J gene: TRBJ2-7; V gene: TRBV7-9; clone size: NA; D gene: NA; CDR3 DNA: TGTGCCAGCAGCTTCGGACAGCGGATACCCGACTACGAGCAGTACTTC; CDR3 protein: CASSFGQRIPDYEQYF
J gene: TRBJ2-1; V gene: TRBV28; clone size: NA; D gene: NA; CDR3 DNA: TGTGCCAGCAGTTTATCCCCTCTGGGCAGGGGACATGAGCAGTTCTTC; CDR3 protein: CASSLSPLGRGHEQFF
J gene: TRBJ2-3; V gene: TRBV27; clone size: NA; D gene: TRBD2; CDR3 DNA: TGTGCCAGCTGTTTTAGCGGGAGGCGCACAGATACGCAGTATTTT; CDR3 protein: CASCFSGRRTDTQYF
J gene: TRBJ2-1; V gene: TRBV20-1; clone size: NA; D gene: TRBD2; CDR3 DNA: TGCAGTGCTACTATAGTCCTTACCGGGACTAGATACAATGAGCAGTTCTTC; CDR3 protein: CSATIVLTGTRYNEQFF
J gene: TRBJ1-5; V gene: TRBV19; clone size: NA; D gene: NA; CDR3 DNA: TGTGCCAGTAGTAAGGAGGTAGTGGGCAATCAGCCCCAGCATTTT; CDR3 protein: CASSKEVVGNQPQHF
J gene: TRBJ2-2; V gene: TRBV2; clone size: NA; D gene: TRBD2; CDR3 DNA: TGTGCCTGCGATCGGGGGGACGACACCGGGGAGCTGTTTTTT; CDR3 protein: CACDRGDDTGELFF
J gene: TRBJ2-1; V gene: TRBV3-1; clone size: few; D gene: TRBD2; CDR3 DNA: TGTGCCAGCAGCCAAGACATTGGGACTAGAGGGAGGAATGAGCAGTTCTTC; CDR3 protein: CASSQDIGTRGRNEQFF
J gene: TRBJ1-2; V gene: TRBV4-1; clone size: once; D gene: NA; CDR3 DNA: TGCGCCAGCAGCCAACTCGCAAATAGGGGGGCGGGTGGCTACACCTTC; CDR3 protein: CASSQLANRGAGGYTF
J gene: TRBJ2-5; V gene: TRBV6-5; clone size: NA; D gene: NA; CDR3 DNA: TGTGCCAGCAGTTACAAGGAGACCCAGTACTTC; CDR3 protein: CASSYKETQYF
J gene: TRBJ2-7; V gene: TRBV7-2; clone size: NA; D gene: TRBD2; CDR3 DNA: TGTGCCAGCAGCTTACACGCGGGAGCACAGTACGAGCAGTACTTC; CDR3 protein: CASSLHAGAQYEQYF
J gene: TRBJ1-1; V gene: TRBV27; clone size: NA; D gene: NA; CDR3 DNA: TGTGCCAGCAGTTTAATGCAGGGCAACACTGAAGCTTTCTTT; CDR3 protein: CASSLMQGNTEAFF
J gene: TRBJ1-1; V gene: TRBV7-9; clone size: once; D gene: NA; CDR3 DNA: TGTGCCGGTAAGTCAGGACAGAGTCACACTGAAGCTTTCTTT; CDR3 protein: CAGKSGQSHTEAFF